The TCR beta chain under discussion was sequenced for a study of blood T cell repertoires in COVID-19. Study details: The study drew acute and convalescent COVID-19 samples from the United States, Italy and Spain. T cells, B-cell-depleted T cells, or PBMCs supplied cDNA or gDNA.

This CDR3 is built from 15 residues. Germline-derived CDR1 and CDR2 are MNHNS and SASEGT. V gave up 1 base and J gave up 5 bases, with 14 bases separating them. This clone came up once. In the original workflow: Amplifying reference gene primers gave estimates of nucleated cell counts. The protocol was immunoSEQ multiplex PCR, while the TCRdb copy is restricted to in-frame clones and leaves out a portion. V, J and clone size were drawn from that table, and D and trimming were deduced from the DNA. Counted here are a few hundred thousand clones, about 91% occurring once; the ten biggest clones make up 5.5% to 7%.

The chain links TRBV6-1 to TRBJ1-1; D is perhaps TRBD1 (5 bases). The sequence was obtained from a young woman who had recovered from COVID-19. Sequenced material: peripheral blood. CDR3 protein: CASSEVGGEGTEAFF. As DNA, the CDR3 is TGTGCCAGCAGTGAAGTGGGGGGGGAGGGAACTGAAGCTTTCTTT.